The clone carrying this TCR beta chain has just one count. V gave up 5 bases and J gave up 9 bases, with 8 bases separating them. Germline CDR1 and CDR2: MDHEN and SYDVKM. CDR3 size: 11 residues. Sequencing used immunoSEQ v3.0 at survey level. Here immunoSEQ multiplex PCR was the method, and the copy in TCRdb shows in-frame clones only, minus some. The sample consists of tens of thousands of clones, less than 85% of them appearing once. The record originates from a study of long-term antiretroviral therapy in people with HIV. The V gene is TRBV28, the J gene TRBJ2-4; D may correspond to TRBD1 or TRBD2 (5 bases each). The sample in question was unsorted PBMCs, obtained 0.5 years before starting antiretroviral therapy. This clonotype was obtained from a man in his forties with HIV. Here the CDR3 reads CASSPGAIQYF. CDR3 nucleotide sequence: TGTGCCAGCAGTCCCGGGGCCATTCAGTACTTC.